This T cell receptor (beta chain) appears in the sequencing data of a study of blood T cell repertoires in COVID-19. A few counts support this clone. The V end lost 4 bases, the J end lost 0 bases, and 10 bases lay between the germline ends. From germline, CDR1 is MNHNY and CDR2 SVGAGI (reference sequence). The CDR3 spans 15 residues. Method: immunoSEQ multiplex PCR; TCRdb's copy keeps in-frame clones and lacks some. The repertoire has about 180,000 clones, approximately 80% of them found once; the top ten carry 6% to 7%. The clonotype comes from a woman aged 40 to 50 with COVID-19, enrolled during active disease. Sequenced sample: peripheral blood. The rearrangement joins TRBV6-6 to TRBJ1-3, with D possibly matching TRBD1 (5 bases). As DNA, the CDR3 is TGTGCCAGCAGTTTAGACAGCGCCTCTGGAAACACCATATATTTT. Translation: CASSLDSASGNTIYF.